Presented here are 30 T cell receptor beta chains from one specimen sequenced in a study of type 1 and type 2 diabetes patients. The PCR template was genomic DNA. A primer set of 30 forward and 13 reverse primers amplified the CDR3. MiXCR was run by TCRdb on the multiplex PCR reads, yielding one entry per CDR3 protein. The data contain about 290,000 distinct CDR3 sequences, approximately 50% of them singletons. The sequenced sample was peripheral blood mononuclear cells (PBMCs). Source of these receptors: a man between 18 and 35 years old with type 2 diabetes.

The gene calls are TRBV9 and TRBJ2-3; D tentatively fits TRBD1 or TRBD2 (5 bases each). V lost 4 bases, J lost 6 bases, and 21 bases lay in between. The length of the CDR3 is 16 residues. Germline loops: CDR1 SGDLS, CDR2 YYNGEE. This CDR3 is CASSLKVGVVGDTQYF. The CDR3 DNA reads TGTGCCAGCAGCCTAAAGGTGGGGGTAGTTGGGGATACGCAGTATTTT.

The CDR3 loop reads CASSRTPQAGAYEQYF. CDR3 nucleotide sequence: TGTGCCAGTAGTCGGACTCCACAAGCGGGGGCCTACGAGCAGTACTTC. The genes are TRBV19 and TRBJ2-7, with 8 bases lining up with TRBD2. V trimming: 5 bases; J trimming: 2 bases; junction bases outside the gene matches: 11. The CDR3 extends over 16 amino acids. Germline V gives CDR1 LNHDA, CDR2 SQIVND (reference sequence).

J is TRBJ2-7 and V is TRBV12-3 or TRBV12-4; TRBD1 matches 7 bases. J gave up 7 bases and V 3 bases, and 9 bases lay outside the gene matches. CDR3 length equals 14 residues. The CDR3 region has the DNA TGTGCCAGCAGTTTTCCGCAGGGGGAAAGGGAGCAGTACTTC. Amino acid sequence: CASSFPQGEREQYF.

The chain employs TRBV6-6 and TRBJ2-3, with 10 bases lining up with TRBD2. There are 16 residues in the CDR3. CDR1 is MNHNY, CDR2 SVGAGI, per germline (reference sequence). Trimming cost V 6 bases and J 5 bases; bases outside gene matches: 11. The CDR3 DNA is TGTGCCAGCAGGACGAAAGCGGGAGGGCCGGGAGATACGCAGTATTTT. The encoded protein is CASRTKAGGPGDTQYF.

The V call is TRBV7-9, the J call TRBJ1-2; unclear D gene. This CDR3 is built from 13 residues. Trimming removed 1 base from V and 4 bases from J, with 7 bases in between. Germline assignment: CDR1 SEHNR and CDR2 FQNEAQ (reference sequence). The CDR3 DNA follows: TGTGCCAGCAGCTTAGGTCTCTTCTATGGCTACACCTTC. This codes for CASSLGLFYGYTF.

The chain carries TRBV6-1 and TRBJ2-7; 7 bases line up with TRBD2. The DNA end is more similar to TRBJ2-5, so the J call may be wrong. The CDR3 sequence is 14 residues long. The germline V gene encodes CDR1 MNHNS and CDR2 SASEGT. The CDR3 DNA is TGTGCCAGCAGTGCCCGGATCGGGGGGGAGACCCAGTACTTC. Translated: CASSARIGGETQYF.

The chain couples TRBV30 to TRBJ1-2, with 8 bases aligning to TRBD1. V lost 5 bases, J lost 0 bases, and 2 bases stayed unmatched. Germline lookup yields CDR1 GTSNPN and CDR2 SVGIG (reference sequence). The CDR3 covers 13 residues. The CDR3 protein is CAWDRGTNYGYTF. The CDR3 region has the DNA TGTGCCTGGGACAGGGGAACTAACTATGGCTACACCTTC.

Details on this clonotype: Compared with germline, one end of the junction differs, possibly owing to a read error. The chain is built from TRBV7-9 and TRBJ2-2, with D uncertain. From germline, CDR1 is SEHNR and CDR2 FQNEAQ (reference sequence). The CDR3 totals 16 residues. The CDR3, as DNA: TGTGCCGGCAGCTTAAGAAGTCGTCTCGACACCGGGGAGCTGTTTTTT. It codes for CAGSLRSRLDTGELFF.

The rearrangement joins TRBV20-1 to TRBJ2-7, with TRBD2 matching 11 bases. The CDR3 consists of 13 residues. Trimming cost V 8 bases and J 0 bases; bases outside gene matches: 3. Per the germline V gene, CDR1 is DFQATT and CDR2 is SNEGSKA (reference sequence). CDR3 in amino acids: CSFTSGSSYEQYF. The CDR3 coding sequence is TGCAGTTTTACTAGCGGGAGCTCCTACGAGCAGTACTTC.

This chain joins TRBV29-1 and TRBJ1-2, with 7 bases lining up with TRBD1. V shed 6 bases, J shed 2 bases, and the junction held 6 bases outside the gene matches. The CDR3 length is 13 residues. Germline CDR1 reads SQVTM; CDR2 reads ANQGSEA. CDR3 nucleotides: TGCAGCGTGTCCAGGGGGTGGAACTATGGCTACACCTTC. Protein sequence: CSVSRGWNYGYTF.

In this sample, this clonotype turned up a few times. The chain has TRBV6-1 and TRBJ2-7, with TRBD2 matching 9 bases. V shed 4 bases, J shed 6 bases, and the junction held 10 bases outside the gene matches. This CDR3 has 15 amino acids. Germline V gene sequence: CDR1 MNHNS, CDR2 SASEGT. The CDR3 DNA sequence: TGTGCCAGCAGTGGGCCCGGGGCGGGAGGGATCGAGCAGTACTTC. This codes for CASSGPGAGGIEQYF.

Turning to this clonotype: A much larger clone differs by one base, so this may be a read error. Because it lacks the conserved phenylalanine or tryptophan at the end, this CDR3 is likely a read error. The chain is built from TRBV24-1 and TRBJ1-4; D gene ambiguous. V shed 3 bases and J shed 10 bases, with 14 bases lying between them. This CDR3 is 14 amino acids long. CDR1 is KGHDR and CDR2 is SFDVKD in the germline V gene. The CDR3 region is CATSDGFPDGKLFI. CDR3 in DNA: TGTGCCACCAGTGATGGGTTTCCTGATGGAAAACTGTTTATT.

The chain recombines TRBV28 with TRBJ2-3; 8 nucleotides agree with TRBD2. Germline CDR1 MDHEN, CDR2 SYDVKM. J gave up 8 bases and V 0 bases, and 1 base lay outside the gene matches. This CDR3 is 13 amino acids long. DNA of the CDR3: TGTGCCAGCAGTTTATGGCTAGCGGGTACGCAGTATTTT. This sequence encodes CASSLWLAGTQYF.

The V gene is TRBV27, the J gene TRBJ1-5; D might be TRBD1 (5 bases). CDR1 MNHEY and CDR2 SMNVEV come from the germline V gene (reference sequence). This CDR3 comprises 18 residues. The V gene lost 5 bases and the J gene lost 5 bases, with 25 bases spanning the gap. The CDR3 DNA follows: TGTGCCAGCAGTCCTACTTCTCTGACAGCTATGCTCGATCAGCCCCAGCATTTT. Translation gives CASSPTSLTAMLDQPQHF.

In its sample, this clonotype was seen many times. V and J are TRBV10-3 and TRBJ2-7; possible D gene TRBD2, 7 bases. The CDR3 has 15 amino acids. CDR1 is ENHRY and CDR2 is SYGVKD in the germline V gene. Trimming removed 7 bases at V and 0 bases at J, with 16 bases between. CDR3 nucleotides: TGTGCCATCAAGGGGGGGATGGGGTCCTCCTACGAGCAGTACTTC. Encoded protein: CAIKGGMGSSYEQYF.

This clonotype was seen repeatedly, ten times or more. The DNA of the CDR3 is TGTGCCACCAGCGACCCATTGGGCGAGCAGTACTTC. It encodes CATSDPLGEQYF. This chain connects TRBV15 to TRBJ2-7, with D uncertain. Germline V CDR1 and CDR2: LNHNV, YYDKDF (reference sequence). This CDR3 is 12 amino acids long. Deletions cut 5 bases from V and 6 bases from J, with 11 bases between. The full variable domain, its missing parts supplied by reference TRBV15 and TRBJ2-7, is DAMVIQNPRYQVTQFGKPVTLSCSQTLNHNVMYWYQQKSSQAPKLLFHYYDKDFNNEADTPDNFQSRRPNTSFCFLDIRSPGLGDTAMYLCATSDPLGEQYFGPGTRLTVT.

V is TRBV2 and J is TRBJ1-2; D is perhaps TRBD1 (5 bases). This CDR3 contains 13 residues. The V and J ends lost 6 bases and 5 bases respectively, with 13 bases between them. Germline-derived CDR1 and CDR2 are SNHLY and FYNNEI. CDR3 nucleotides: TGTGCCAGCAGAGATGACAGCCCGTATGGCTACACCTTC. It translates to CASRDDSPYGYTF.

The J gene is TRBJ2-7, the V gene TRBV27; D unclear. Trimming pared 5 bases from V and 3 bases from J, leaving 11 bases between. This CDR3 is built from 13 residues. Germline loops: CDR1 MNHEY, CDR2 SMNVEV (reference sequence). The CDR3 is CASSPNKNYEQYF. The CDR3 coding sequence is TGTGCCAGCAGTCCGAACAAGAACTACGAGCAGTACTTC.

This clonotype showed up just a few times. This chain joins TRBV20-1 and TRBJ2-1; possible D gene TRBD2, 6 bases. V was clipped by 4 bases and J by 9 bases, with 13 bases between them. The CDR3 contains 12 residues. Germline-derived CDR1 and CDR2 are DFQATT and SNEGSKA (reference sequence). The CDR3 reads CSATYGRIEQFF. The DNA of the CDR3 is TGCAGTGCTACCTACGGGAGAATTGAGCAGTTCTTC.

This clonotype was counted between two and nine times. V is TRBV12-3 or TRBV12-4 and J is TRBJ2-2; D is undetermined. Trimming removed 3 bases at V and 5 bases at J, with 7 bases between. The CDR3 is 13 residues long. The CDR3: CASSLHETGELFF. The CDR3 DNA is TGTGCCAGCAGTTTGCACGAGACCGGGGAGCTGTTTTTT.

This chain uses TRBV15 with TRBJ2-1, with 9 bases matching TRBD1. The CDR3 consists of 15 residues. Germline CDR1 LNHNV, CDR2 YYDKDF (reference sequence). J was trimmed by 6 bases and V by 1 base; bases with no gene match: 4. In DNA form, the CDR3 reads TGTGCCACCAGCAGAGCCGGGACAGGGACCAATGAGCAGTTCTTC. Amino acids: CATSRAGTGTNEQFF.

The table lists this clonotype with a few counts. The chain has TRBV6-1 and TRBJ2-3; 8 bases are shared with TRBD1. V lost 1 base and J lost 2; bases outside the gene matches: 2. The CDR3 is 15 amino acids. The germline V gene encodes CDR1 MNHNS and CDR2 SASEGT. CDR3 sequence: CASSEGTGHTDTQYF. CDR3 DNA: TGTGCCAGCAGTGAAGGGACAGGGCACACAGATACGCAGTATTTT.

This clonotype has a handful of counts. This rearrangement joins TRBV4-3 to TRBJ2-2; unclear D gene. V gave up 3 bases and J gave up 5 bases, with 7 bases separating them. Germline loops: CDR1 LGHNA, CDR2 YSLEER. The CDR3 is made up of 13 amino acids. CDR3 coding DNA: TGCGCCAGCAGCCAGCCGGTAACCGGGGAGCTGTTTTTT. Its translation is CASSQPVTGELFF.

This clonotype was detected a few times. This chain connects TRBV7-2 to TRBJ2-7; no clear D gene. This CDR3 spans 13 amino acids. V was pared by 2 bases and J by 0 bases, with 5 bases between. From germline, CDR1 is SGHTA and CDR2 FQGNSA. CDR3: CASSLQSSYEQYF. In nucleotides, the CDR3 is TGTGCCAGCAGCTTACAATCCTCCTACGAGCAGTACTTC.

The chain has TRBV15 and TRBJ2-3; no firm D call. V was pared by 6 bases and J by 1 base, with 8 bases between. CDR3 length: 13 residues. Germline V gene lookup returns CDR1 LNHNV and CDR2 YYDKDF (reference sequence). This CDR3 reads CATSGGRTDTQYF. The DNA for the CDR3 is TGTGCCACCAGTGGTGGACGCACAGATACGCAGTATTTT.

The chain is built from TRBV20-1 and TRBJ2-1, with D unresolved. V was trimmed by 3 bases and J by 1 base, leaving 7 bases between them. There are 13 residues in the CDR3. CDR1 and CDR2 from the germline V gene are DFQATT and SNEGSKA (reference sequence). This chain's CDR3 is CSARTGSYNEQFF. DNA for the CDR3: TGCAGTGCTAGGACGGGTTCCTACAATGAGCAGTTCTTC.

The chain recombines TRBV7-3 with TRBJ2-7; D is perhaps TRBD2 (6 bases). The germline V gene has CDR1 SGHTA and CDR2 FQGTGA. Trimming took 3 bases from V and 7 from J, leaving 13 bases between them. The CDR3 has 13 amino acids. In nucleotides, the CDR3 is TGTGCCAGCAGCTTGACTAGAAGCGGAGAGCAGTACTTC. Translation gives CASSLTRSGEQYF.

This clonotype was detected once. The rearrangement links TRBV19 to TRBJ2-7; 8 nucleotides align to TRBD2. This CDR3 contains 15 residues. Losses at the gene ends were 5 bases for V and 4 bases for J; bases not matched to a gene: 10. CDR1 and CDR2 (germline): LNHDA, SQIVND (reference sequence). The DNA for the CDR3 is TGTGCCAGTAGTTTTGAAGCGGGAGTTGGTTACGAGCAGTACTTC. Translation: CASSFEAGVGYEQYF.

The CDR3 spells CASSMTGGPEAFF. The CDR3 nucleotides read TGTGCCAGCAGCATGACAGGTGGGCCTGAAGCTTTCTTT. The chain has TRBV27 and TRBJ1-1; D might be TRBD1 (6 bases). The germline CDR1 and CDR2 sequences are MNHEY and SMNVEV (reference sequence). V gave up 6 bases and J gave up 6 bases, with 14 bases separating them. CDR3 size: 13 residues.

J is TRBJ2-7 and V is TRBV5-1; 8 nucleotides align to TRBD2. Judging by the DNA end, TRBJ2-5 fits better; the J call may be wrong. Looked up from germline, CDR1 is SGHRS and CDR2 is YFSETQ. There are 15 residues in the CDR3. The CDR3 bases are TGCGCCAGCAGCTGGGGACTAGTAGCCAAAGAGACCCAGTACTTC. Protein product: CASSWGLVAKETQYF.